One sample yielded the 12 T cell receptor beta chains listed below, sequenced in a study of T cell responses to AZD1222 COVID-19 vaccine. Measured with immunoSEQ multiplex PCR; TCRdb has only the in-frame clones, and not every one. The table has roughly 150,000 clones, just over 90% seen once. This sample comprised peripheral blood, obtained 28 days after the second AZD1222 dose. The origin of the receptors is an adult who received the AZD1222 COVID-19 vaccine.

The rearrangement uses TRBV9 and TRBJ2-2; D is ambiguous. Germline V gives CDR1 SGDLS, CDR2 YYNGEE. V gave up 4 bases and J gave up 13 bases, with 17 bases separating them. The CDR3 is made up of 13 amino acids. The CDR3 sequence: CASSSQKAVGLFF. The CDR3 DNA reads TGTGCCAGCAGCTCACAGAAGGCCGTCGGGCTGTTTTTT.

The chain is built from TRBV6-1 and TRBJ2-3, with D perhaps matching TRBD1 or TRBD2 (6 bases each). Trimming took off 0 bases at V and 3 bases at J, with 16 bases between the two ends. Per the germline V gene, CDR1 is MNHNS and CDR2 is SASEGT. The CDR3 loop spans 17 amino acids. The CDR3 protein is CASSEARRAQGTDTQYF. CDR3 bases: TGTGCCAGCAGTGAAGCGCGGAGGGCGCAGGGGACAGATACGCAGTATTTT.

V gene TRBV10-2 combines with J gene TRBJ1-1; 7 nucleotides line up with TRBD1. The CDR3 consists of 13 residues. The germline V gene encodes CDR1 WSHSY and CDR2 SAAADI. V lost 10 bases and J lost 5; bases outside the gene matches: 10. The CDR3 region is CAIAVGQFTEAFF. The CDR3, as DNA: TGCGCCATCGCTGTGGGACAGTTTACTGAAGCTTTCTTT.

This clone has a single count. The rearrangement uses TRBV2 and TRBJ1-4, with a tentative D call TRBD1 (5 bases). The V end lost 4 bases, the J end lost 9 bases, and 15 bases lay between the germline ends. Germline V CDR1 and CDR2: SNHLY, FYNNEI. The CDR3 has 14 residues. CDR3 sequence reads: CASSGQLGLQKLFF. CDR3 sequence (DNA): TGTGCCAGCAGTGGGCAATTGGGGCTCCAAAAACTGTTTTTT.

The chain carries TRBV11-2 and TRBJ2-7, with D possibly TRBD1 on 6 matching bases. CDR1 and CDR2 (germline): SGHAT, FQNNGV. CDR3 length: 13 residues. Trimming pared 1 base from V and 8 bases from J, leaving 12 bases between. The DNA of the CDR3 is TGTGCCAGCAGCTTAGTTCGCCAGGGGAAGCAGTACTTC. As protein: CASSLVRQGKQYF.

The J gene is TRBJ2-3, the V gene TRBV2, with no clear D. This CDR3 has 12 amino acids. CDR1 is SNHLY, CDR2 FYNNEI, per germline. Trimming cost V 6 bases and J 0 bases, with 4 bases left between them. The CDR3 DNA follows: TGTGCCAGCAGGGAAAGCACAGATACGCAGTATTTT. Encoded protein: CASRESTDTQYF.

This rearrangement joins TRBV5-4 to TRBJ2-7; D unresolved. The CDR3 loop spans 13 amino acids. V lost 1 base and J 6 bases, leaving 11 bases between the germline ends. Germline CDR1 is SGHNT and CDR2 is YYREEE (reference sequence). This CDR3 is CASSLLKEPEQYF. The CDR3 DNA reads TGTGCCAGCAGCTTGTTAAAGGAACCCGAGCAGTACTTC.

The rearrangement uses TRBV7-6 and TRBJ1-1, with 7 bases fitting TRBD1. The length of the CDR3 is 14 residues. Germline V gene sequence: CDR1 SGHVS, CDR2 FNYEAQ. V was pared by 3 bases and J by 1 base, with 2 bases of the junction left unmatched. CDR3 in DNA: TGTGCCAGCAGCTTCGACAGGGCGAACACTGAAGCTTTCTTT. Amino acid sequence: CASSFDRANTEAFF.

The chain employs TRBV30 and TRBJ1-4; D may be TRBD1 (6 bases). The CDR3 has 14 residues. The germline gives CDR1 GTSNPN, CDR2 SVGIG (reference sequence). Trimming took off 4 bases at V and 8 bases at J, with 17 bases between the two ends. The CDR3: CAWTQGTRGEKLFF. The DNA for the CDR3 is TGTGCCTGGACCCAGGGGACCCGGGGGGAAAAACTGTTTTTT.

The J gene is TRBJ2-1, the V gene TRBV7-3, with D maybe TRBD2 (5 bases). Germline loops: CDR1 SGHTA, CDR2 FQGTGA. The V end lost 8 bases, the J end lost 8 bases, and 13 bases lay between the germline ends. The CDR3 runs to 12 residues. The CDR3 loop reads CASGRVSDEQFF. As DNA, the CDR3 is TGTGCCAGCGGGAGAGTCTCCGATGAGCAGTTCTTC.

DNA of the CDR3: TGTGCCAGCCTGGAGTCCGCTTACAATGAGCAGTTCTTC. Encoded protein: CASLESAYNEQFF. The chain joins TRBV6-6 to TRBJ2-1; no reliable D call. The germline gives CDR1 MNHNY, CDR2 SVGAGI (reference sequence). The germline V and J ends were trimmed by 8 bases and 4 bases, with 12 bases remaining between them. CDR3 length: 13 residues.

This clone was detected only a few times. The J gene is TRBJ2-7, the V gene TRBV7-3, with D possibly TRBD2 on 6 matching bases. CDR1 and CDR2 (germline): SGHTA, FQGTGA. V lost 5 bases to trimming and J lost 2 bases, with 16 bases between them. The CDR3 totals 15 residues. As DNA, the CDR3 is TGTGCCAGCAGCGTAGGGCCGGGGGATCCCTACGAGCAGTACTTC. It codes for CASSVGPGDPYEQYF.